What follows are 7 T cell receptor beta chains derived from one specimen sequenced in a study of cytomegalovirus exposure and HLA in healthy donors. Researchers ran the PCR with 60 Vbeta and 13 Jbeta primers. The protocol was immunoSEQ multiplex PCR, while the TCRdb copy is restricted to in-frame clones and leaves out a portion. The sample table includes around 200,000 clones. Sequences were obtained from PBMCs. The receptor source for this set is a woman younger than 45 in good health and CMV-seropositive.

The chain carries TRBV9 and TRBJ2-1; TRBD1 might be the D (6 bases). V was pared by 3 bases and J by 8 bases, with 15 bases between. This CDR3 is 14 amino acids long. Germline V gives CDR1 SGDLS, CDR2 YYNGEE. CDR3 region: CASSGSRGSHEQFF. DNA for the CDR3: TGTGCCAGCAGCGGGAGTAGGGGGTCCCATGAGCAGTTCTTC.

This sequence joins TRBV27 and TRBJ2-7; 9 bases align to TRBD1. The ends lost 8 bases at V and 1 base at J; junction bases unmatched: 9. This CDR3 comprises 15 residues. Germline V gene data show CDR1 as MNHEY and CDR2 as SMNVEV (reference sequence). The CDR3 DNA sequence: TGTGCCAGCTACTCGGGGGGACAGGGATCCTACGAGCAGTACTTC. Residues: CASYSGGQGSYEQYF.

The chain is built from TRBV5-6 and TRBJ1-1, with TRBD1 matching 7 bases. The CDR3 runs to 15 residues. Germline V CDR1 and CDR2: SGHDT, YYEEEE. The V and J ends lost 2 bases and 0 bases, in that order; junction bases with no gene match: 4. CDR3 nucleotides: TGTGCCAGCAGCTTCACAGGGGTGATGAACACTGAAGCTTTCTTT. It yields the protein CASSFTGVMNTEAFF.

The chain has TRBV10-3 and TRBJ1-4; 10 positions agree with TRBD1. Germline values: CDR1 ENHRY, CDR2 SYGVKD. CDR3 size: 16 residues. Trimming took 0 bases from V and 8 from J; bases not matched to a gene: 6. The CDR3 protein is CAISESVGTGDEKLFF. As DNA, the CDR3 is TGTGCCATCAGTGAGTCGGTAGGGACAGGGGACGAAAAACTGTTTTTT.

This sequence joins TRBV6-1 and TRBJ2-7, with TRBD1 matching 7 bases. With 8 bases clipped from V and 6 bases from J, the junction kept 4 bases outside the gene matches. CDR1 MNHNS and CDR2 SASEGT come from the germline V gene. The CDR3 runs to 11 residues. CDR3 DNA sequence: TGTGCCAGCGAGGGGGCCATCGAGCAGTACTTC. It codes for CASEGAIEQYF.

This chain connects TRBV4-3 to TRBJ2-7; D is possibly TRBD2 (6 bases). The CDR3 has 18 residues. Germline-derived CDR1 and CDR2 are LGHNA and YSLEER. Trimming shortened V by 0 bases and J by 0 bases, and 18 bases separated the two germline ends. The CDR3, as DNA: TGCGCCAGCAGCCAAGATCGTCGTAGCGGAGGTTTCTCCTACGAGCAGTACTTC. Translated: CASSQDRRSGGFSYEQYF.

The J gene is TRBJ2-2, the V gene TRBV18; TRBD1 matches 8 bases. Germline CDR1 KGHSH, CDR2 LQKENI. Trimming removed 3 bases from V and 2 bases from J; junction bases left unmatched: 5. The CDR3 consists of 16 residues. The CDR3: CASSPWTGRNTGELFF. The CDR3 DNA follows: TGTGCCAGCTCACCTTGGACAGGGAGAAACACCGGGGAGCTGTTTTTT.